The clone carrying this T cell receptor beta chain is a singleton in its sample. The PCR contained 60 Vbeta and 13 Jbeta primers. Profiled with immunoSEQ multiplex PCR; TCRdb holds only in-frame clones, not every one. The profile covers about 120,000 clones, with roughly 80% appearing a single time and less than 3% taken by the ten largest. This record belongs to a study of cytomegalovirus exposure and HLA in healthy donors. The germline CDR1 and CDR2 sequences are LNHDA and SQIVND (reference sequence). This CDR3 is built from 16 residues. Losses at the gene ends were 1 base for V and 6 bases for J; bases not matched to a gene: 7.

The receptor was isolated from a female donor in good health and CMV-seronegative. This chain connects TRBV19 to TRBJ2-3, with TRBD2 identical over 10 bases. Sequencing was carried out using PBMCs. CDR3 region: CASSIAHLAGVDTQYF. The CDR3 DNA sequence: TGTGCCAGTAGTATAGCCCACCTAGCGGGGGTTGATACGCAGTATTTT. The full variable domain, rest sourced from reference TRBV19 and TRBJ2-3, is DGGITQSPKYLFRKEGQNVTLSCEQNLNHDAMYWYRQDPGQGLRLIYYSQIVNDFQKGDIAEGYSVSREKKESFPLTVTSAQKNPTAFYLCASSIAHLAGVDTQYFGPGTRLTVL.